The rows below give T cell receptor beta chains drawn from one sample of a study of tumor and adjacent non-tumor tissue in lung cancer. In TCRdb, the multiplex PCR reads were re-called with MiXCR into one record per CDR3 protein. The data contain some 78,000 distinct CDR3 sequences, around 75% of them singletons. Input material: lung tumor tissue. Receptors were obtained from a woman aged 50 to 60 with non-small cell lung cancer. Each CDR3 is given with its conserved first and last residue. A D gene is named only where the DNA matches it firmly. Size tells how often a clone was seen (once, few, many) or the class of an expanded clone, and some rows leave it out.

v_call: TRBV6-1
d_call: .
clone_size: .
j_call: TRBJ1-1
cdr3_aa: CTTRDYTEVFF
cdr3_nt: TGTACCACCAGGGATTACACTGAAGTTTTCTTT

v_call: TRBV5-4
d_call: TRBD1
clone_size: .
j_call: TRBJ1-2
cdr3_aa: CANSLDRSYGYAF
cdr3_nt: TGTGCCAACAGCTTGGACAGGTCCTATGGCTACGCCTTC

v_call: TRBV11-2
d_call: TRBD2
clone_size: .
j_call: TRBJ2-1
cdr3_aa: CVSTPEGGGSSYNERFF
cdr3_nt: TGTGTCAGCACCCCCGAGGGCGGGGGAAGCTCCTACAATGAGCGGTTCTTC

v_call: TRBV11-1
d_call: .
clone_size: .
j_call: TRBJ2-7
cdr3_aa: CAGSLGGNYGQYF
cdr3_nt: TGTGCCGGCAGTCTAGGTGGGAACTACGGGCAGTACTTC

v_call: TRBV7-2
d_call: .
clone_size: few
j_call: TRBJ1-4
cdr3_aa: CASSLALRGAGTNEKLFF
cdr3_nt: TGTGCCAGCAGCTTAGCGCTGAGGGGCGCGGGAACTAATGAAAAACTGTTTTTT

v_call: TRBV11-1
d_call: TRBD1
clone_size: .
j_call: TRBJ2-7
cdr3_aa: CVSTRQGMDGQYF
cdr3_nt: TGTGTCAGCACCCGACAGGGGATGGATGGGCAGTACTTC

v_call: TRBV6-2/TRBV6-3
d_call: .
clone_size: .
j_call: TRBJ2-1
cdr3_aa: CASGGQSVDEQFF
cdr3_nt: TGTGCCAGCGGCGGACAATCTGTCGACGAGCAGTTCTTC

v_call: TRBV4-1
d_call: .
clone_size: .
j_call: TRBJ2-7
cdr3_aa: CARSQASSSYDQYF
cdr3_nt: TGCGCCAGAAGCCAAGCCTCTAGTTCCTACGACCAGTACTTC

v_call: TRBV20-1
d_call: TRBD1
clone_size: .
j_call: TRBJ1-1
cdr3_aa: CSARGDQGGLDTEAFF
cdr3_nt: TGCAGTGCTAGAGGGGACCAGGGGGGGTTGGACACAGAAGCTTTCTTT

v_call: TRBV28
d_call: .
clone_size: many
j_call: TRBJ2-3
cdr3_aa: CASSLPSAITDTQYF
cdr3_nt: TGTGCCAGCAGTTTACCTAGCGCCATCACAGATACGCAGTATTTT

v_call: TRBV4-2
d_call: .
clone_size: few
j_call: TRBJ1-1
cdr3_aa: CASSLNSEQGVPFF
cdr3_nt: TGTGCCAGCAGCCTCAACTCGGAACAGGGAGTGCCTTTCTTT

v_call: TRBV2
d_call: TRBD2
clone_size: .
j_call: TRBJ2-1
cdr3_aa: CASNPRGASGRNTTGNEQFF
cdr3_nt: TGTGCCAGCAATCCAAGGGGGGCTAGCGGGAGGAACACGACAGGCAATGAGCAGTTCTTC

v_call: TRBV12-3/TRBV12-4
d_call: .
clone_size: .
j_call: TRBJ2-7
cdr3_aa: CASSLTGGLHRNAYERYF
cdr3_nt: TGTGCCAGCAGTTTAACAGGGGGACTACACCGAAATGCGTACGAGCGGTATTTC

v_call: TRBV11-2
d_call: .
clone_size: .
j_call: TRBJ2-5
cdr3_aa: CLSSLTWETQYF
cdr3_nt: TGTCTCAGCAGCCTTACATGGGAGACCCAGTACTTC

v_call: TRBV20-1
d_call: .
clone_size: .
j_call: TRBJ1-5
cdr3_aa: CSARQPGRRWNSVSNQPQHF
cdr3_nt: TGCAGTGCTAGACAACCCGGACGGAGATGGAATTCAGTTAGCAATCAGCCCCAGCATTTT

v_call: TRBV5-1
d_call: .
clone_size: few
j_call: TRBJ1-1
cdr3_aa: CASSLIVTRGMNTEAFF
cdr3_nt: TGCGCCAGCAGCTTAATCGTGACCCGGGGGATGAACACTGAAGCTTTCTTT

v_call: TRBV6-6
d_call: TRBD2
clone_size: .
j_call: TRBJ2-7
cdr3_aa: CASNYSSPSGSTYEQYF
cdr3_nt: TGTGCTAGCAATTACTCGTCCCCAAGCGGGAGTACCTACGAGCAGTACTTC

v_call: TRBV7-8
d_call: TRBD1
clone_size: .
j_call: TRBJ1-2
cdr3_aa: CASSPVGQIGGYTF
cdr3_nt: TGTGCCAGCAGCCCAGTGGGACAGATCGGTGGCTACACCTTC

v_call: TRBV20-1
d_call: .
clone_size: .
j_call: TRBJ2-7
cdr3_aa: CSATRDSVQYEHYF
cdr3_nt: TGCAGTGCCACCAGAGACTCGGTGCAGTACGAGCACTACTTC

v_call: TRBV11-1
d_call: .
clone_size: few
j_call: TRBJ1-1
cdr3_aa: CTSGLDTGEGTEAFF
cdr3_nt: TGTACCAGTGGCTTAGATACCGGGGAGGGCACTGAAGCTTTCTTT

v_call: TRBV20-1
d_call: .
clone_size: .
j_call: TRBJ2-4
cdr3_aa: CSATPEPGVDIQCF
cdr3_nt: TGCAGTGCTACACCTGAACCGGGAGTGGACATTCAGTGCTTC

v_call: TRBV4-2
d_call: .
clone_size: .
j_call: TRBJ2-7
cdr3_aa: CTSSHEHGAGYEQYF
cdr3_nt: TGTACCAGCAGCCATGAACATGGGGCTGGTTACGAGCAGTACTTC

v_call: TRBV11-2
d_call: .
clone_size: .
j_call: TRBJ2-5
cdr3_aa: CSSSFAGGSETHYF
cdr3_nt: .

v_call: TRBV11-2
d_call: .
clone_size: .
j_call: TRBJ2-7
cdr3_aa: CPSSPIAAPYEQYF
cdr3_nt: TGTCCCAGCAGCCCCATAGCGGCCCCCTACGAACAGTACTTC

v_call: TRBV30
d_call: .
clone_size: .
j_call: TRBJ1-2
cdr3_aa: CAWRHGNYGYTF
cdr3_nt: TGCGCCTGGCGCCACGGTAACTATGGCTACACCTTC

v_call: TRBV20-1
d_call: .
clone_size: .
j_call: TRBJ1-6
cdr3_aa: CSARRTGVLSRAEQGSLLHF
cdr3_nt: TGCAGTGCTCGACGGACTGGGGTCCTGTCTCGGGCGGAGCAGGGATCACTCCTCCACTTT

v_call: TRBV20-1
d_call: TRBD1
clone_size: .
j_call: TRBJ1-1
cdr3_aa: CSAYRDSMNSVALF
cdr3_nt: TGCAGTGCGTACCGGGACAGCATGAACAGTGTAGCTCTCTTT

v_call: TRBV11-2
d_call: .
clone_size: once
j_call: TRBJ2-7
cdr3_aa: CARNLGSEAGSYEQYF
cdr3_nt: TGTGCCAGGAACTTAGGGTCAGAGGCCGGCTCCTACGAGCAGTACTTC

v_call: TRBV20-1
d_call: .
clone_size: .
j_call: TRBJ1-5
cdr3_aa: CSAQDGGRGSNQSQHF
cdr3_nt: TGCAGTGCTCAAGATGGGGGTCGTGGTAGCAATCAGTCCCAGCATTTT

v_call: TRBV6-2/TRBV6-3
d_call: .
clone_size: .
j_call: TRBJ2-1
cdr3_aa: CVSSYGRPSEQFF
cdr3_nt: TGTGTAAGCAGTTATGGGCGGCCAAGTGAGCAGTTCTTC

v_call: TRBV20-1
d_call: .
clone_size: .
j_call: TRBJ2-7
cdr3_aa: CSARYPQDSYEQYF
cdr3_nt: TGCAGTGCTAGATATCCGCAGGATTCCTACGAGCAGTACTTT

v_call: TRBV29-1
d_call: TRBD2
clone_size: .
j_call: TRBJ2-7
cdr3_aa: CSLVLGLAGVEQYF
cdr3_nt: TGTAGCCTTGTACTAGGACTAGCGGGAGTCGAGCAGTACTTC

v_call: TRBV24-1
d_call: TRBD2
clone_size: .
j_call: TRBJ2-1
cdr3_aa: CATSTGTSGSPSYNEQFF
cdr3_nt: TGTGCCACCAGCACCGGGACTAGCGGGAGTCCCTCCTACAATGAGCAGTTCTTC

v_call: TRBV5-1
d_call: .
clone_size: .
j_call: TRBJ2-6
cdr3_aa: CASGRSAGQPRAGANVMTF
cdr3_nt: TGCGCCAGCGGCCGTTCCGCGGGACAGCCCAGAGCCGGGGCTAACGTCATGACTTTC

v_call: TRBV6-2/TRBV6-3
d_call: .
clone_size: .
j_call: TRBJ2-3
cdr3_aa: CARQGTDAHYF
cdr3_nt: TGTGCCAGACAGGGTACAGATGCGCACTATTTT

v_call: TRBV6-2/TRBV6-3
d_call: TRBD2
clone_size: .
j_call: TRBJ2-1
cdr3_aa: CASRASGTNSEQFF
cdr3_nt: TGTGCCAGCAGGGCTAGCGGGACTAACAGTGAGCAGTTCTTC

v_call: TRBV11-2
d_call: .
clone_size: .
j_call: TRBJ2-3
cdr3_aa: CASSPPLISTDMQYF
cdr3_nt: TGTGCCAGCAGTCCCCCTTTGATAAGCACAGATATGCAGTATTTT

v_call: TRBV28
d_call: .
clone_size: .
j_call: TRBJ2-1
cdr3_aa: CASSNHNGQFF
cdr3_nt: TGTGCCAGCAGTAACCACAATGGGCAGTTCTTC

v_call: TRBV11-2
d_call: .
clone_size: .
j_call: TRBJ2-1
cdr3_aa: CASTPEGGGSSYNVQFF
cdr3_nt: TGTGCCAGTACCCCAGAGGGTGGGGGAAGCTCCTACAATGTGCAGTTCTTC

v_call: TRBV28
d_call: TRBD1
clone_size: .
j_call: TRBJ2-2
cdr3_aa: CASNFRGSFGELFF
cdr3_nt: TGTGCCAGCAATTTCAGGGGGAGTTTCGGGGAGCTGTTTTTT

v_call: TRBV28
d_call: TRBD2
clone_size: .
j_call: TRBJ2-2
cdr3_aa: CASSLLVSGRLVGELFF
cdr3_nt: TGTGCAAGCAGCCTCTTGGTGAGCGGGAGGTTGGTCGGGGAGCTGTTTTTT

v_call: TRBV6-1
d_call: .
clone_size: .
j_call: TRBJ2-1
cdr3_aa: CASKSLRGSFMDEQFF
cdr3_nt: TGTGCAAGCAAGAGCCTAAGAGGGTCCTTTATGGATGAGCAGTTCTTC

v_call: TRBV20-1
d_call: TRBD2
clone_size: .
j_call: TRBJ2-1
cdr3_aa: CSALGTSGVTDEQFF
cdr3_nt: TGCAGTGCACTTGGGACTAGCGGAGTCACGGATGAGCAGTTCTTC

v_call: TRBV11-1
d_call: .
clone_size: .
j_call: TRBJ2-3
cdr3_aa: CASSLEGRGGTDMHYF
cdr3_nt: TGTGCCAGCAGCTTAGAGGGTCGTGGTGGTACAGATATGCATTATTTT

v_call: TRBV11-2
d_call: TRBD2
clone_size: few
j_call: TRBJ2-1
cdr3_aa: CASSFIAGGDNEQLF
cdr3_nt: TGTGCCAGCAGTTTTATAGCGGGGGGAGACAATGAGCAGTTGTTC

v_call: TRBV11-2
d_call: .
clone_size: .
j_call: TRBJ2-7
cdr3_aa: CASRMNTGSSYEQYF
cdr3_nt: TGTGCCAGCAGGATGAACACAGGGAGCTCCTACGAGCAGTACTTC

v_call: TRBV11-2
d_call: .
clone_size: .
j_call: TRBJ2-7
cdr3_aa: CASSLAAGRTGSYGQYF
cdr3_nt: TGTGCCAGCAGCTTAGCCGCGGGACGTACGGGGTCCTACGGGCAGTACTTC

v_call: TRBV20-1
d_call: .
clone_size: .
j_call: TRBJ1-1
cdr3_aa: CSASSATGRSNAFF
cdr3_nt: TGCAGTGCCTCGTCCGCGACAGGTCGTAGTAATGCTTTCTTT

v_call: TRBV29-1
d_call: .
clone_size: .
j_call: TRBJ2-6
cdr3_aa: CSVVAASSGVKVLTF
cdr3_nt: TGCAGCGTTGTTGCAGCGAGCTCTGGGGTTAAGGTCCTGACTTTC

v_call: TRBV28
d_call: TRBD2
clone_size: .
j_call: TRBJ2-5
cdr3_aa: CASRNDQGLVETQYF
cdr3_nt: TGTGCCAGCAGGAACGACCAGGGACTAGTAGAGACCCAGTACTTC

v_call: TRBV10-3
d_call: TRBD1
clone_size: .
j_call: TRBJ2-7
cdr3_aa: CTISEWDREVQYF
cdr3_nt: TGTACCATCAGTGAATGGGACAGGGAGGTGCAGTACTTC

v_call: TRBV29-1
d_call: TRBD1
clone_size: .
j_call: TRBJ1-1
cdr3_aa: CSVAGTTGERNTEAFF
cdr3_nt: TGCAGCGTTGCAGGTACGACAGGGGAAAGGAACACTGAAGCTTTCTTT

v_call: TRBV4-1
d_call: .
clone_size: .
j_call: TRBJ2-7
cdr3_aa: CAISQDLYYEQYF
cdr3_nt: TGCGCCATCAGCCAAGATCTGTACTACGAGCAGTACTTC

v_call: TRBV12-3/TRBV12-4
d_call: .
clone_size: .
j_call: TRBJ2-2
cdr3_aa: CASSTTGVAGGMFF
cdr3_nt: TGTGCCAGCAGCACGACAGGGGTTGCCGGGGGGATGTTTTTT

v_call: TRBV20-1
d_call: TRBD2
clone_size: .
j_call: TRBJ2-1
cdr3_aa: CSATSGCHNERFF
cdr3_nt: TGCAGCGCAACTAGCGGGTGTCACAATGAGCGGTTCTTC

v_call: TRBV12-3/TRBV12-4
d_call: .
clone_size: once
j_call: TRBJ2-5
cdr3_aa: CANSVGDQETQYF
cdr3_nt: TGTGCCAACAGTGTTGGGGACCAAGAAACCCAGTATTTC

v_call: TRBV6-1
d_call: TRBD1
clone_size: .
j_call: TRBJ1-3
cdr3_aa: CANRVGQNSGNTIYF
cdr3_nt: TGTGCCAACAGGGTGGGACAGAACTCTGGAAACACCATATATTTT

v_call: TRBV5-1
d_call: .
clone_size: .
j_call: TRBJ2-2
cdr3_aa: CASTPDPGSNTGELFF
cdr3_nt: TGCGCCAGCACCCCGGACCCGGGATCAAACACCGGGGAGCTGTTTTTT

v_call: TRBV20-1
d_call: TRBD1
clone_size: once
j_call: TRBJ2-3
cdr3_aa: CSASSRQGTVAGVTSTDTQYF
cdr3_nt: TGCAGTGCTAGTTCCCGACAGGGGACGGTAGCTGGAGTGACTAGCACAGATACGCAGTATTTT